This is a list of T cell receptor beta chains from one sample in a study of shared clonotypes between healthy human individuals. Measured with immunoSEQ multiplex PCR; TCRdb has only the in-frame clones, and not every one. The sample holds about 1,800,000 clones, roughly 95% seen once. Sequenced: naive CD8+ T cells sorted from blood. All receptors come from a man aged 18 to 30 in good health. The CDR3 runs from the conserved cysteine through the conserved F or W. Each record gives: D gene, J gene, V gene, CDR3 protein, CDR3 DNA. The D gene is left open where the match is weak.

d_call: NA; j_call: TRBJ2-5; v_call: TRBV30; cdr3_aa: CAWSEREPETQYF; cdr3_nt: TGTGCCTGGAGTGAACGGGAGCCTGAGACCCAGTACTTC
d_call: TRBD2; j_call: TRBJ2-1; v_call: TRBV5-1; cdr3_aa: CASSLFPSGSRDEQFF; cdr3_nt: TGCGCCAGCAGCTTATTCCCTAGCGGGAGTAGGGATGAGCAGTTCTTC
d_call: TRBD1; j_call: TRBJ2-2; v_call: TRBV29-1; cdr3_aa: CSVRTGAGELFF; cdr3_nt: TGCAGCGTTCGGACAGGGGCCGGGGAGCTGTTTTTT
d_call: NA; j_call: TRBJ1-5; v_call: TRBV10-2; cdr3_aa: CASAPREGNQPQHF; cdr3_nt: TGCGCCAGCGCACCTAGGGAGGGCAATCAGCCCCAGCATTTT
d_call: TRBD1; j_call: TRBJ2-3; v_call: TRBV2; cdr3_aa: CASTPGQGPTDTQYF; cdr3_nt: TGTGCCAGCACCCCCGGACAGGGGCCCACAGATACGCAGTATTTT
d_call: NA; j_call: TRBJ1-2; v_call: TRBV7-6; cdr3_aa: CASSVMGGDINYGYTF; cdr3_nt: TGTGCCAGCAGTGTAATGGGGGGTGATATTAACTATGGCTACACCTTC
d_call: NA; j_call: TRBJ1-6; v_call: TRBV14; cdr3_aa: CASSQTFYHGRNSPLHF; cdr3_nt: TGTGCCAGCAGCCAAACCTTTTATCACGGGCGTAATTCACCCCTCCACTTT
d_call: NA; j_call: TRBJ2-5; v_call: TRBV2; cdr3_aa: CASSERTAEETQYF; cdr3_nt: TGTGCCAGCAGTGAAAGGACAGCAGAAGAGACCCAGTACTTC
d_call: NA; j_call: TRBJ2-7; v_call: TRBV2; cdr3_aa: CASSEAGERENYEQYF; cdr3_nt: TGTGCCAGCAGTGAAGCTGGGGAACGGGAGAATTACGAGCAGTACTTC
d_call: TRBD2; j_call: TRBJ2-7; v_call: TRBV7-9; cdr3_aa: CASSPFRDYSYEQYF; cdr3_nt: TGTGCCAGCAGCCCCTTTCGGGACTACTCCTACGAGCAGTACTTC
d_call: TRBD1; j_call: TRBJ1-2; v_call: TRBV4-1; cdr3_aa: CASSQDHPGRGLYGYTF; cdr3_nt: TGCGCCAGCAGCCAAGATCATCCTGGCAGGGGGCTTTATGGCTACACCTTC
d_call: NA; j_call: TRBJ1-1; v_call: TRBV11-2; cdr3_aa: CASSLEGWNTEAFF; cdr3_nt: TGTGCCAGCAGCTTAGAGGGGTGGAACACTGAAGCTTTCTTT
d_call: NA; j_call: TRBJ1-3; v_call: TRBV28; cdr3_aa: CASSSPGEAAGNTIYF; cdr3_nt: TGTGCCAGCAGTTCCCCAGGGGAAGCGGCTGGAAACACCATATATTTT
d_call: NA; j_call: TRBJ2-7; v_call: TRBV27; cdr3_aa: CASTGGVDGGQYF; cdr3_nt: TGTGCCAGCACCGGAGGGGTGGACGGGGGTCAGTACTTC
d_call: NA; j_call: TRBJ1-1; v_call: TRBV27; cdr3_aa: CASSSDSLNTEAFF; cdr3_nt: TGTGCCAGCAGTTCGGACAGCCTTAACACTGAAGCTTTCTTT
d_call: NA; j_call: TRBJ2-3; v_call: TRBV4-1; cdr3_aa: CASSPEGGETDTQYF; cdr3_nt: TGCGCCAGCAGCCCCGAGGGGGGGGAAACAGATACGCAGTATTTT
d_call: TRBD1; j_call: TRBJ1-2; v_call: TRBV4-1; cdr3_aa: CASSPTGAGGYTF; cdr3_nt: TGCGCCAGCAGCCCGACAGGGGCCGGAGGCTACACCTTC